The 30 T cell receptor beta chains presented below share a single source sample, sequenced in a study of blood T cell dynamics during melanoma immunotherapy. Described time point: week 3, after first cycle of checkpoint inhibitor. Method: immunoSEQ multiplex PCR; TCRdb's copy keeps in-frame clones and lacks some. The sample includes fewer than 7,500 clones, roughly 84% of them seen just once. Specimen: blood, collected from a patient treated with checkpoint blockade. The receptors stem from a human donor with melanoma.

The rearrangement links TRBV30 to TRBJ2-7; no reliable D call. Germline loops: CDR1 GTSNPN, CDR2 SVGIG (reference sequence). Trimming took off 5 bases at V and 3 bases at J, with 8 bases between the two ends. The CDR3 consists of 11 residues. The CDR3 reads CAWHSDYEQYF. CDR3 bases: TGTGCCTGGCACTCTGACTACGAGCAGTACTTC.

In nucleotides, the CDR3 is TGTGCCAGCAGTCACGATCCTAATAATTCACCCCTCCACTTT. Its protein product is CASSHDPNNSPLHF. The V gene is TRBV2, the J gene TRBJ1-6; D gene ambiguous. The CDR3 runs 14 residues. With 5 bases removed from V and 5 bases from J, the gap between germline ends came to 10 bases. The germline V gene has CDR1 SNHLY and CDR2 FYNNEI.

V and J are TRBV5-1 and TRBJ1-1, with D perhaps TRBD1 (6 bases). This CDR3 is built from 14 residues. Trimming removed 2 bases at V and 2 bases at J, with 10 bases between. Germline V gene sequence: CDR1 SGHRS, CDR2 YFSETQ. Here the CDR3 DNA reads TGCGCCAGCAGCTTATCCAGGGGTAACACTGAAGCTTTCTTT. Encoded protein: CASSLSRGNTEAFF.

This clone was observed a handful of times. The chain joins TRBV7-8 to TRBJ1-1; D perhaps matches TRBD1 (5 bases). The CDR3 extends over 14 amino acids. Germline V gene lookup returns CDR1 SGHVS and CDR2 FQNEAQ. The germline V and J ends were trimmed by 5 bases and 2 bases, with 12 bases remaining between them. The CDR3 nucleotides read TGTGCCAGCAGCCCCCTGGGGGGAAACACTGAAGCTTTCTTT. As protein: CASSPLGGNTEAFF.

The rearrangement uses TRBV4-1 and TRBJ1-5; perhaps TRBD1 as D (5 bases). The length of the CDR3 is 16 residues. Germline assignment: CDR1 MGHRA and CDR2 YSYEKL. Trimming pared 4 bases from V and 4 bases from J, leaving 17 bases between. The CDR3 DNA reads TGCGCCAGCAGCCGAGGGTCGGGACTTAGGAATCAGCCCCAGCATTTT. It codes for CASSRGSGLRNQPQHF.

The gene calls are TRBV25-1 and TRBJ2-6; D gene uncertain. Germline CDR1 is MGHDK and CDR2 is SYGVNS. This CDR3 is built from 16 residues. Trimming stripped 0 bases from V and 0 bases from J, with 6 bases between. DNA for the CDR3: TGTGCCAGCAGTGAATATCGGTTCTCTGGGGCCAACGTCCTGACTTTC. Protein product: CASSEYRFSGANVLTF.

As to this clone: In the same sample, other DNA sequences code for this CDR3. V and J are TRBV28 and TRBJ1-1, with unresolved D. CDR1 and CDR2 from the germline V gene are MDHEN and SYDVKM. V lost 3 bases to trimming and J lost 1 base, with 3 bases between them. This CDR3 is built from 12 residues. CDR3 amino acids: CASSLGNTEAFF. The CDR3 region has the DNA TGTGCCAGCAGTTTGGGGAACACTGAAGCTTTCTTT.

The V gene is TRBV23-1, the J gene TRBJ1-3; a possible D gene is TRBD1 (5 bases). TRBV23-1 is marked as an open reading frame, function uncertain. The CDR3 consists of 19 residues. V lost 1 base, J lost 1 base, and 20 bases lay in between. CDR3 sequence: CASSQCCRVDSGSGNTIYF. CDR3 coding DNA: TGCGCCAGCAGTCAATGTTGCAGGGTAGACTCTGGATCTGGAAACACCATATATTTT.

This rearrangement joins TRBV5-1 to TRBJ1-4; D not resolved. V shed 4 bases and J shed 0 bases, with 13 bases lying between them. Germline assignment: CDR1 SGHRS and CDR2 YFSETQ. This CDR3 region has 16 residues. CDR3 region: CASSVLGRPTNEKLFF. CDR3 in DNA: TGCGCCAGCAGCGTGCTGGGGAGACCAACTAATGAAAAACTGTTTTTT.

The J gene is TRBJ2-7, the V gene TRBV6-5; no reliable D call. Trimming removed 4 bases at V and 0 bases at J, with 13 bases between. This CDR3 contains 15 residues. Germline V gene sequence: CDR1 MNHEY, CDR2 SVGAGI. The CDR3: CASSSPGRSSYEQYF. The CDR3 DNA sequence: TGTGCCAGCAGTTCCCCCGGACGGAGCTCCTACGAGCAGTACTTC.

The chain joins TRBV20-1 to TRBJ2-7; 8 nucleotides align to TRBD2. The germline gives CDR1 DFQATT, CDR2 SNEGSKA (reference sequence). This CDR3 region has 11 residues. V shed 7 bases, J shed 5 bases, and the junction held 4 bases outside the gene matches. DNA for the CDR3: TGCAGTGGCGGGGGGCCGAACGAGCAGTACTTC. The encoded protein is CSGGGPNEQYF.

The rearrangement joins TRBV7-9 to TRBJ1-2; the match to TRBD1 covers 8 bases. V trimming: 1 base; J trimming: 12 bases; junction bases outside the gene matches: 7. This CDR3 is built from 13 residues. The germline V gene encodes CDR1 SEHNR and CDR2 FQNEAQ (reference sequence). Here the CDR3 DNA reads TGTGCCAGCAGCTTAGGTGGGCAGGGGGCCAACACCTTC. Protein product: CASSLGGQGANTF.

The rearrangement joins TRBV9 to TRBJ1-1; TRBD1 matches 7 bases. The ends lost 3 bases at V and 0 bases at J; junction bases unmatched: 26. CDR1 is SGDLS and CDR2 is YYNGEE in the germline V gene. This CDR3 is 22 amino acids long. The CDR3: CASSASITTGGTAPLVNTEAFF. CDR3 coding DNA: TGTGCCAGCAGCGCCTCCATAACAACCGGTGGGACAGCACCATTGGTGAACACTGAAGCTTTCTTT.

The chain is built from TRBV11-1 and TRBJ2-7, with D unresolved. The CDR3 runs 12 residues. Germline V gene lookup returns CDR1 SGHAT and CDR2 FQDESV (reference sequence). V was shortened by 4 bases and J by 3 bases, with 7 bases between the two germline ends. The CDR3, as DNA: TGTGCCAGCAGCTCTCAGATCTACGAGCAGTACTTC. Translation gives CASSSQIYEQYF.

This CDR3 is CASSESGRRNQPQHF. For the CDR3, the DNA is TGTGCCAGCAGTGAATCGGGACGCAGGAATCAGCCCCAGCATTTT. V gene TRBV2 combines with J gene TRBJ1-5, with D perhaps matching TRBD1 (5 bases). Germline V gives CDR1 SNHLY, CDR2 FYNNEI. The CDR3 has 15 residues. The V end was cut by 2 bases, the J end by 4 bases, with 12 bases between. The whole variable domain, remainder taken from reference TRBV2 and TRBJ1-5, is EPEVTQTPSHQVTQMGQEVILRCVPISNHLYFYWYRQILGQKVEFLVSFYNNEISEKSEIFDDQFSVERPDGSNFTLKIRSTKLEDSAMYFCASSESGRRNQPQHFGDGTRLSIL.

This chain uses TRBV5-5 with TRBJ2-7; possible D gene TRBD2, 6 bases. Germline V CDR1 and CDR2: SGHKS, YYEKEE (reference sequence). The V gene lost 4 bases and the J gene lost 5 bases, with 19 bases spanning the gap. CDR3 length: 15 amino acids. The CDR3 is CASSHGTLGANEQYF. CDR3 bases: TGTGCCAGCAGCCACGGGACTCTCGGGGCTAACGAGCAGTACTTC.

In this sample, this clone turned up a few times. The rearrangement uses TRBV2 and TRBJ1-2; D might be TRBD1 (5 bases). Germline V CDR1 and CDR2: SNHLY, FYNNEI. V was cut by 7 bases and J by 5 bases, with 11 bases left in between. The length of the CDR3 is 12 residues. CDR3 nucleotides: TGTGCCAGCACCGCGGGGGGGTATGGCTACACCTTC. Its translation is CASTAGGYGYTF.

This clone was found a few times. The chain uses TRBV7-9 and TRBJ2-7, with a weak D call TRBD2 (6 bases). The V and J ends lost 5 bases and 3 bases respectively, with 17 bases between them. CDR1 SEHNR and CDR2 FQNEAQ come from the germline V gene (reference sequence). The CDR3 covers 15 residues. The CDR3 loop reads CASSPLEGWGYEQYF. CDR3 coding DNA: TGTGCCAGCAGCCCATTGGAGGGCTGGGGCTACGAGCAGTACTTC.

V and J are TRBV19 and TRBJ1-5; no clear D. Germline CDR1 reads LNHDA; CDR2 reads SQIVND (reference sequence). V shed 8 bases and J shed 1 base, with 12 bases lying between them. The CDR3 spans 14 residues. The DNA of the CDR3 is TGTGCCAGTGCCTATCCCGGGAGCAATCAGCCCCAGCATTTT. As protein: CASAYPGSNQPQHF.

This clone was recorded a few times. In nucleotides, the CDR3 is TGTGCCAGCAGCAAAGGAATTGGAGGGACAGGGGGAGGAAAACTGTTTTTT. Translation gives CASSKGIGGTGGGKLFF. J is TRBJ1-4 and V is TRBV21-1; the table's TRBD1 call for D was not verified on the DNA. TRBV21-1 is assigned pseudogene status. This CDR3 has 17 residues.

The gene calls are TRBV30 and TRBJ1-2, with D uncertain. Trimming took off 0 bases at V and 2 bases at J, with 22 bases between the two ends. The CDR3 is 18 residues long. Germline CDR1 is GTSNPN and CDR2 is SVGIG (reference sequence). This CDR3 reads CAWSVGLVGRPSNYGYTF. DNA for the CDR3: TGTGCCTGGAGTGTAGGCCTAGTCGGACGACCTTCCAACTATGGCTACACCTTC. Looking up the rest from reference TRBV30 and TRBJ1-2 gives the full variable domain: SQTIHQWPATLVQPVGSPLSLECTVEGTSNPNLYWYRQAAGRGLQLLFYSVGIGQISSEVPQNLSASRPQDRQFILSSKKLLLSDSGFYLCAWSVGLVGRPSNYGYTFGSGTRLTVV.

This sequence joins TRBV7-3 and TRBJ1-1; the D is unclear. The CDR3 runs 13 residues. The V and J ends lost 2 bases and 1 base respectively, with 5 bases between them. Germline V lookup: CDR1 SGHTA, CDR2 FQGTGA. The CDR3 here is CASSLWKNTEAFF. The CDR3 DNA follows: TGTGCCAGCAGCTTATGGAAGAACACTGAAGCTTTCTTT.

The chain employs TRBV6-5 and TRBJ1-2; D gene ambiguous. Germline lookup yields CDR1 MNHEY and CDR2 SVGAGI. V lost 6 bases to trimming and J lost 4 bases, with 12 bases between them. This CDR3 spans 13 amino acids. The CDR3 here is CASRRAGGYGYTF. The DNA for the CDR3 is TGTGCCAGCAGGCGGGCCGGTGGCTATGGCTACACCTTC.

The rearrangement joins TRBV5-1 to TRBJ1-1, with 7 bases identical to TRBD1. The length of the CDR3 is 15 residues. Trimming at V came to 4 bases and at J to 0 bases, leaving 6 bases not matched to a gene. Germline CDR1 and CDR2: SGHRS and YFSETQ. CDR3 protein: CASSDEDRMNTEAFF. The CDR3 DNA is TGCGCCAGCAGCGATGAGGACAGGATGAACACTGAAGCTTTCTTT. Filled out from reference TRBV5-1 and TRBJ1-1, the complete variable domain reads KAGVTQTPRYLIKTRGQQVTLSCSPISGHRSVSWYQQTPGQGLQFLFEYFSETQRNKGNFPGRFSGRQFSNSRSEMNVSTLELGDSALYLCASSDEDRMNTEAFFGQGTRLTVV.

This clone was seen a handful of times. The rearrangement joins TRBV6-1 to TRBJ2-7; no clear D. Germline values: CDR1 MNHNS, CDR2 SASEGT. The CDR3 totals 11 residues. V gave up 0 bases and J gave up 3 bases, with 0 bases separating them. DNA for the CDR3: TGTGCCAGCAGTGAAGCCTACGAGCAGTACTTC. Residues: CASSEAYEQYF.

The V call is TRBV28, the J call TRBJ1-2; possibly TRBD1 for D (5 bases). Germline V gene sequence: CDR1 MDHEN, CDR2 SYDVKM. The V end was cut by 5 bases, the J end by 4 bases, with 11 bases between. This CDR3 is 13 amino acids long. The CDR3 sequence: CASSLSGSYGYTF. CDR3 nucleotide sequence: TGTGCCAGCAGTCTATCAGGGAGCTATGGCTACACCTTC.

The genes are TRBV28 and TRBJ1-5, with a tentative D call TRBD1 (5 bases). V lost 3 bases and J 6 bases, leaving 18 bases between the germline ends. Germline CDR1 and CDR2: MDHEN and SYDVKM. The CDR3 extends over 16 amino acids. The CDR3 loop is CASSFLDGTPRQPQHF. The CDR3 DNA is TGTGCCAGCAGTTTCCTGGATGGGACCCCCCGTCAGCCCCAGCATTTT.

J is TRBJ1-4 and V is TRBV4-2; TRBD1 matches at 7 bases. V trimming: 4 bases; J trimming: 4 bases; junction bases outside the gene matches: 3. The CDR3 is made up of 14 amino acids. Looked up from germline, CDR1 is LGHNA and CDR2 is YNFKEQ. CDR3 nucleotide sequence: TGTGCCAGCAGCCTGACAGGGATTAATGAAAAACTGTTTTTT. Its protein is CASSLTGINEKLFF.

The rearrangement joins TRBV29-1 to TRBJ2-7; TRBD1 agrees at 12 bases. This CDR3 region has 16 residues. Germline values: CDR1 SQVTM, CDR2 ANQGSEA. The V segment lost 0 bases and the J segment 3 bases; nucleotides outside the gene matches: 6. Here the CDR3 DNA reads TGCAGCGTTGAAGACCCGGGACAGGGGGCTAACTACGAGCAGTACTTC. As protein: CSVEDPGQGANYEQYF.

The CDR3 bases are TGCGCCAGCAGCCAAGATAGGGACAGGCTCGACCGGTATGGCTACACCTTC. It codes for CASSQDRDRLDRYGYTF. V gene TRBV4-1 combines with J gene TRBJ1-2, with 8 bases fitting TRBD1. The germline V gene has CDR1 MGHRA and CDR2 YSYEKL. V was clipped by 0 bases and J by 5 bases; unmatched bases: 11. The CDR3 spans 17 residues.